This is a list of T cell receptor beta chains from one sample in a study of T cell responses to AZD1222 COVID-19 vaccine. Data came from immunoSEQ multiplex PCR; TCRdb stores just in-frame clones and leaves some out. Of 45,000 to 60,000 clones in the sample, about 83% were seen once. The input for sequencing was peripheral blood, taken on day 0 of AZD1222 vaccination. These receptors all stem from an adult in good health. The CDR3 runs from the conserved cysteine through the conserved F or W. The order of the fields is clone size, V gene, CDR3 length, J gene, D gene, CDR3 DNA, CDR3 protein. D genes are given only for firm matches. Clone size is stated in some rows and not others, as once, few, many or a class when expanded.

size: -; V: TRBV19; length: 11; J: TRBJ2-4; D: -; DNA: TGTGCCAGTTTAGAGGGAAACATTCAGTACTTC; CDR3: CASLEGNIQYF
size: -; V: TRBV3-1/TRBV3-2; length: 18; J: TRBJ1-2; D: TRBD1; DNA: TGTGCCAGCAGCCAAGATTTCGACAGGGGCCCCTTGGAGCATGGCTACACCTTC; CDR3: CASSQDFDRGPLEHGYTF
size: -; V: TRBV28; length: 15; J: TRBJ1-4; D: TRBD1; DNA: TGTGCCAGCAGTTTATATACAGGGGGCACTGAAAAACTGTTTTTT; CDR3: CASSLYTGGTEKLFF
size: -; V: TRBV18; length: 16; J: TRBJ2-3; D: TRBD1; DNA: TGTGCCAGCTCTCTTCCGGGACAGGGTTTCACAGATACGCAGTATTTT; CDR3: CASSLPGQGFTDTQYF
size: few; V: TRBV7-6; length: 16; J: TRBJ2-5; D: TRBD1; DNA: TGTGCCAGCAGCTTCTATCCGGGACAGGGCCAAGAGACCCAGTACTTC; CDR3: CASSFYPGQGQETQYF
size: few; V: TRBV19; length: 13; J: TRBJ2-7; D: -; DNA: TGTGCCAGTAGTATTTACGATCGCTCCGAGCAGTACTTC; CDR3: CASSIYDRSEQYF
size: few; V: TRBV28; length: 14; J: TRBJ1-6; D: -; DNA: TGTGCCAGCAAAGGACGTTTCTATAATTCACCCCTCCACTTT; CDR3: CASKGRFYNSPLHF
size: -; V: TRBV5-1; length: 15; J: TRBJ1-2; D: -; DNA: TGCGCCAGCAGCCCCGGCAGTCTTGCTAACTATGGCTACACCTTC; CDR3: CASSPGSLANYGYTF
size: -; V: TRBV28; length: 14; J: TRBJ1-5; D: -; DNA: TGTGCCAGCAGACCCCCAGGGGTAGGGCAGCCCCAGCATTTT; CDR3: CASRPPGVGQPQHF
size: -; V: TRBV27; length: 14; J: TRBJ1-2; D: TRBD1; DNA: TGTGCCAGCAGTTTAACAGGGGATAACTATGGCTACACCTTC; CDR3: CASSLTGDNYGYTF
size: -; V: TRBV28; length: 16; J: TRBJ1-4; D: TRBD1; DNA: TGTGCCAGCAGTACCATCATAACAGGGGCTTCCGAAAAACTGTTTTTT; CDR3: CASSTIITGASEKLFF
size: -; V: TRBV19; length: 15; J: TRBJ1-1; D: -; DNA: TGTGCCAGTAGTATAGATAGGGCCGTGGCGGCTGAAGCTTTCTTT; CDR3: CASSIDRAVAAEAFF
size: -; V: TRBV13; length: 16; J: TRBJ1-5; D: TRBD1; DNA: TGTGCCAGCAGCTTCGGGGCTAGGGGGCGAGGACAGCCCCAGCATTTT; CDR3: CASSFGARGRGQPQHF
size: -; V: TRBV15; length: 16; J: TRBJ2-3; D: TRBD1; DNA: TGTGCCACCAGCAGACCAGGGGGCAATCGCAATCAGCCCCAGTATTTT; CDR3: CATSRPGGNRNQPQYF
size: -; V: TRBV14; length: 14; J: TRBJ1-6; D: -; DNA: TGTGCCAGCAGCCAACGCGCACCAAATTCACCCCTCCACTTT; CDR3: CASSQRAPNSPLHF
size: few; V: TRBV7-8; length: 18; J: TRBJ2-6; D: -; DNA: TGTGCCAGCAGCTCCCGGCGGGGCGCGAGCTCTGGGGCCAACGTCCTGACTTTC; CDR3: CASSSRRGASSGANVLTF
size: -; V: TRBV7-6; length: 15; J: TRBJ1-4; D: -; DNA: TGTGCCAGCAGCTTAGGTGCCGGTAATAATGAAAAACTGTTTTTT; CDR3: CASSLGAGNNEKLFF
size: few; V: TRBV6-4; length: 14; J: TRBJ2-2; D: TRBD2; DNA: TGTGCCAGCAGGCCTAGCGGGGGTTCCGGGGAGCTGTTTTTT; CDR3: CASRPSGGSGELFF
size: -; V: TRBV9; length: 14; J: TRBJ2-2; D: -; DNA: TGTGCCAGCAGCGAACAGGGCTACACCGGGGAGCTGTTTTTT; CDR3: CASSEQGYTGELFF
size: -; V: TRBV9; length: 14; J: TRBJ1-2; D: TRBD1; DNA: TGTGCCAGCAGCGGCGGGGACAGGAAGTATGGCTACACCTTC; CDR3: CASSGGDRKYGYTF
size: -; V: TRBV12-3/TRBV12-4; length: 13; J: TRBJ2-2; D: -; DNA: TGTGCCAGCAGTCTTAGCAGCACCGGGGAGCTGTTTTTT; CDR3: CASSLSSTGELFF
size: -; V: TRBV2; length: 16; J: TRBJ1-5; D: -; DNA: TGTGCCAGCAGTCCGACATTAGGGGGGGGCAATCAGCCCCAGCATTTT; CDR3: CASSPTLGGGNQPQHF
size: -; V: TRBV5-5; length: 16; J: TRBJ1-5; D: TRBD1; DNA: TGTGCCAGCAGCTCAGGACCGACAGGGCGAGATCAGCCCCAGCATTTT; CDR3: CASSSGPTGRDQPQHF
size: -; V: TRBV2; length: 14; J: TRBJ1-2; D: TRBD1; DNA: TGTGCCAGCAGGGGGACAGGGGCGGTCTATGGCTACACCTTC; CDR3: CASRGTGAVYGYTF
size: -; V: TRBV6-5; length: 14; J: TRBJ1-1; D: -; DNA: TGTGCCAGCACTGTACACCGGAAGGGGACTGAAGCTTTCTTT; CDR3: CASTVHRKGTEAFF
size: once; V: TRBV20-1; length: 11; J: TRBJ1-2; D: -; DNA: TGCAGTGCTAGAGTGGACTATGGCTACACCTTC; CDR3: CSARVDYGYTF
size: -; V: TRBV27; length: 17; J: TRBJ1-1; D: -; DNA: TGTGCCAGCAGTTTATCGCGTTCAGGGATTCGGGGCACTGAAGCTTTCTTT; CDR3: CASSLSRSGIRGTEAFF
size: -; V: TRBV28; length: 16; J: TRBJ1-1; D: TRBD1; DNA: TGTGCCAGCAGAAACCTCTACAGGGGTAAGGGGACTGAAGCTTTCTTT; CDR3: CASRNLYRGKGTEAFF
size: -; V: TRBV5-6; length: 15; J: TRBJ1-1; D: -; DNA: TGTGCCAGCACCGTCGTCGGGGCCTCACGGGCTGAAGCTTTCTTT; CDR3: CASTVVGASRAEAFF
size: -; V: TRBV6-2/TRBV6-3; length: 17; J: TRBJ1-5; D: -; DNA: TGTGCCAGCAGCCGGGGAAGGGGAAATGGCAGCAATCAGCCCCAGCATTTT; CDR3: CASSRGRGNGSNQPQHF
size: -; V: TRBV2; length: 16; J: TRBJ2-2; D: TRBD2; DNA: TGTGCCAGCAGTGAAATAGCGGGAGGCTCCACCGGGGAGCTGTTTTTT; CDR3: CASSEIAGGSTGELFF
size: -; V: TRBV11-2; length: 17; J: TRBJ2-3; D: -; DNA: TGTGCCAGCAGCTTAGATCAGGATAGCGCCAGTCGAGATACGCAGTATTTT; CDR3: CASSLDQDSASRDTQYF
size: -; V: TRBV11-2; length: 15; J: TRBJ2-2; D: -; DNA: TGTGCCAGCAGCTGGTCATCAGGGAACACCGGGGAGCTGTTTTTT; CDR3: CASSWSSGNTGELFF
size: -; V: TRBV20-1; length: 14; J: TRBJ1-2; D: -; DNA: TGCAGTGCTAGTATTTTGGTAATCCGGGATACCTACACCTTC; CDR3: CSASILVIRDTYTF
size: -; V: TRBV6-5; length: 10; J: TRBJ2-4; D: -; DNA: TGTGCCAGTGGCCCAAACATTCAGTACTTC; CDR3: CASGPNIQYF
size: -; V: TRBV6-1; length: 16; J: TRBJ1-3; D: -; DNA: TGTGCCAGCAGTGAATGGACGGGACCCTCTGGAAACACCATATATTTT; CDR3: CASSEWTGPSGNTIYF
size: -; V: TRBV14; length: 14; J: TRBJ1-1; D: -; DNA: TGTGCCAGCAGCCACCCGACTAATACCCCCGTAACTTTCTTT; CDR3: CASSHPTNTPVTFF
size: -; V: TRBV15; length: 14; J: TRBJ1-5; D: -; DNA: TGTGCCACCAGCAGAGGGGGGGGATATCAGCCCCAGCATTTT; CDR3: CATSRGGGYQPQHF
size: -; V: TRBV7-2; length: 15; J: TRBJ2-1; D: TRBD2; DNA: TGTGCCAGCAGCACCAGCGGGAGGGTATACCATGAGCAGTTCTTC; CDR3: CASSTSGRVYHEQFF
size: few; V: TRBV6-5; length: 16; J: TRBJ1-1; D: -; DNA: TGTGCCAGCAGTTACCAGACCGCGCTCCCGAACACTGAAGCTTTCTTT; CDR3: CASSYQTALPNTEAFF
size: -; V: TRBV5-1; length: 16; J: TRBJ2-3; D: TRBD2; DNA: TGCGCCAGCAGCAAATATGGCGGGAGTTGGACAGATACGCAGTATTTT; CDR3: CASSKYGGSWTDTQYF
size: -; V: TRBV12-3/TRBV12-4; length: 13; J: TRBJ2-1; D: -; DNA: TGTGCCAGCAGTTTATTGGAATACAATGAGCAGTTCTTC; CDR3: CASSLLEYNEQFF
size: -; V: TRBV7-6; length: 16; J: TRBJ1-6; D: -; DNA: TGTGCCAGCAGCCGTAATCCGAGCTCCTATAATTCACCCCTCCACTTT; CDR3: CASSRNPSSYNSPLHF
size: -; V: TRBV12-3/TRBV12-4; length: 12; J: TRBJ1-3; D: -; DNA: TGTGCCAGCAGGGAGGGGGGAAACACCATATATTTT; CDR3: CASREGGNTIYF
size: -; V: TRBV19; length: 15; J: TRBJ2-1; D: TRBD2; DNA: TGTGCCAGTAAACTAGCGGGAGTCATGAACAATGAGCAGTTCTTC; CDR3: CASKLAGVMNNEQFF
size: -; V: TRBV9; length: 13; J: TRBJ1-1; D: -; DNA: TGTGCCAGCAGCGACCGGACAGACACTGAAGCTTTCTTT; CDR3: CASSDRTDTEAFF
size: -; V: TRBV29-1; length: 11; J: TRBJ2-3; D: -; DNA: TGCAGCGTCCACTACACAGATACGCAGTATTTT; CDR3: CSVHYTDTQYF
size: -; V: TRBV7-6; length: 15; J: TRBJ2-1; D: -; DNA: TGTGCCAGCAGCCAAGGCTTGGACAGTCCGAATGAGCAGTTCTTC; CDR3: CASSQGLDSPNEQFF
size: -; V: TRBV6-5; length: 14; J: TRBJ2-7; D: -; DNA: TGTGCCAGCAGGGGGACGGCTCACTCCTACGAGCAGTACTTC; CDR3: CASRGTAHSYEQYF
size: once; V: TRBV1; length: 18; J: TRBJ2-2; D: -; DNA: TGCACCAGCAGCCAAGACCCTAGCGGGGGGGAGAACACCGGGGAGCTGTTTTTT; CDR3: CTSSQDPSGGENTGELFF
size: -; V: TRBV5-1; length: 15; J: TRBJ2-1; D: -; DNA: TGCGCCAGCAGCTTGGTATCCAGCTCCTACAATGAGCAGTTCTTC; CDR3: CASSLVSSSYNEQFF
size: -; V: TRBV27; length: 15; J: TRBJ2-3; D: -; DNA: TGTGCCAGCAGCTCCCTGGGGGAGGAAACAGATACGCAGTATTTT; CDR3: CASSSLGEETDTQYF
size: once; V: TRBV30; length: 14; J: TRBJ2-1; D: TRBD1; DNA: TGTGCCTGGCAGGGACAGGGGGCAGGGGGTGAGCAGTTCTTC; CDR3: CAWQGQGAGGEQFF
size: -; V: TRBV7-8; length: 13; J: TRBJ2-3; D: -; DNA: TGTGCCAGCAGCTTAATGGGGGCAGATACGCAGTATTTT; CDR3: CASSLMGADTQYF
size: -; V: TRBV5-1; length: 14; J: TRBJ2-2; D: -; DNA: TGCGCCAGCAGCTTGGTCCGGGGCACCGGGGAGCTGTTTTTT; CDR3: CASSLVRGTGELFF
size: once; V: TRBV7-2; length: 12; J: TRBJ1-2; D: -; DNA: TGTGCCAGCAGCTTAGGCATAACATTCTACACCTTC; CDR3: CASSLGITFYTF
size: -; V: TRBV30; length: 15; J: TRBJ2-3; D: TRBD1; DNA: TGTGCCTGGGGGGGGCCGGGACAGGTATTGAATACGCAGTATTTT; CDR3: CAWGGPGQVLNTQYF
size: -; V: TRBV12-3/TRBV12-4; length: 12; J: TRBJ1-4; D: -; DNA: TGTGCCAGCAGTTTTATCGGTGAAAAACTGTTTTTT; CDR3: CASSFIGEKLFF
size: -; V: TRBV6-4; length: 12; J: TRBJ2-1; D: -; DNA: TGTGCCAGCAGTGACGTAGGTAGACAGCAGTTCTTC; CDR3: CASSDVGRQQFF
size: -; V: TRBV5-4; length: 14; J: TRBJ2-3; D: -; DNA: TGTGCCAGCAGCTTGTCGGTGCGGCCAGATACGCAGTATTTT; CDR3: CASSLSVRPDTQYF